The clone carrying this TCR beta chain was found a few times. V lost 1 base, J lost 0 bases, and 12 bases lay in between. The germline V gene encodes CDR1 KGHSH and CDR2 LQKENI. This CDR3 is 17 amino acids long. Method: immunoSEQ multiplex PCR; TCRdb's copy keeps in-frame clones and lacks some. The sample has under 5,500 clones; about 35% are singletons. These data belong to a study of T cells in localized non-small cell lung cancer. Here the sequenced sample was lung tumor tissue, taken before any cancer treatment. This clonotype was sampled from a female donor over 55 with stage I lung adenocarcinoma. V usage is TRBV18 and J usage is TRBJ1-4; D not resolved. This chain's CDR3 is CASSPLPTTPTNEKLFF. The CDR3 coding sequence is TGTGCCAGCTCACCACTGCCGACCACCCCAACTAATGAAAAACTGTTTTTT.